This T cell receptor beta chain is from a study of synovial regulatory T cells in juvenile arthritis. The CDR3 sequence is 13 residues long. No DNA is given. The germline CDR1 and CDR2 sequences are SGHVS and FNYEAQ. Generated by immunoSEQ multiplex PCR, the TCRdb table keeps only in-frame clones and is missing some. The listing contains about 10,000 clones. This sequence was found in a donor aged 2 to 35 with juvenile idiopathic arthritis. The sample taken for sequencing was Treg cells from blood. The subset denotes: remaining (HLA-DR-negative) circulating blood Treg cells. V gene TRBV7-6 combines with J gene TRBJ1-1; TCRdb names TRBD1, which stays unverified in the absence of DNA. The CDR3 loop reads CASSLSRNTEAFF.